This T cell receptor beta chain was documented in a study of blood T cell repertoires in COVID-19. Overall study: The study drew acute and convalescent COVID-19 samples from the United States, Italy and Spain. Nucleic acid was either cDNA or gDNA, and it came from T cells, B-cell-depleted T cells, or PBMCs.

In its sample, this clone was seen once. Original handling: For nucleated cells, counts were estimated from reference gene primer amplification. Profiling relied on immunoSEQ multiplex PCR, and the TCRdb table lists in-frame clones only, not all of them. Clonal size and the V and J genes are those of that table, whereas D and trimming came from the DNA. The table lists tens of thousands of clones, more than 80% of them singletons, with more than 0.45% in the top ten. The CDR3 sequence is 15 residues long. In germline, CDR1 is LNHDA, CDR2 SQIVND (reference sequence). V was trimmed by 0 bases and J by 7 bases, leaving 13 bases between them.

This chain uses TRBV19 with TRBJ1-5; D is unresolved. The sequencing input was peripheral blood. The TCR was taken from a woman between 40 and 55 years old with active or convalescent COVID-19. DNA for the CDR3: TGTGCCAGTAGTATAGATGAAGGAGGGTTGCAGCCCCAGCATTTT. It codes for CASSIDEGGLQPQHF.